This T cell receptor (beta chain) is from a study of blood T cell repertoires in COVID-19. Here immunoSEQ multiplex PCR was the method, and the copy in TCRdb shows in-frame clones only, minus some. The repertoire holds some 68,000 clones, with about 79% as singletons. The sample taken for sequencing was peripheral blood. This receptor was identified in a man between 65 and 85 years old with acute or convalescent COVID-19.

CDR3 DNA: TGTGCCAGCAGCTTAGACAGTCCGGCGGGGGGAAGGGAGCTGTTTTTT. Translation: CASSLDSPAGGRELFF. V and J are TRBV7-9 and TRBJ2-2; 8 bases are a match to TRBD2. The CDR3 contains 16 residues. V shed 1 base, J shed 9 bases, and the junction held 10 bases outside the gene matches. Germline V gene lookup returns CDR1 SEHNR and CDR2 FQNEAQ (reference sequence).